The 7 T cell receptor beta chains listed next were all sequenced from one sample in a study of technical replicates of blood from a few donors. Clones were read by immunoSEQ multiplex PCR, and TCRdb kept only the in-frame ones, dropping some. This repertoire shows about 75,000 clones, 95% to 98% found once; its top ten account for approximately 0.18%. The sample was T cells isolated from PBMCs. These receptors all stem from a human donor in good health.

The chain combines TRBV6-5 with TRBJ2-2, with TRBD2 matching 9 bases. CDR3 length equals 14 residues. V was pared by 2 bases and J by 6 bases, with 1 base of the junction left unmatched. The V gene's germline CDR1 is MNHEY and CDR2 SVGAGI. The CDR3: CASSYGTSPGELFF. The DNA for the CDR3 is TGTGCCAGCAGTTACGGGACTAGCCCCGGGGAGCTGTTTTTT.

The gene calls are TRBV4-1 and TRBJ2-5; maybe TRBD2 (6 bases). CDR1 MGHRA and CDR2 YSYEKL come from the germline V gene. The CDR3 is made up of 14 amino acids. V shed 4 bases and J shed 6 bases, with 15 bases lying between them. CDR3 DNA sequence: TGCGCCAGCAGCCCCCTGGGGGGTGAACAGACCCAGTACTTC. Protein product: CASSPLGGEQTQYF.

The V and J genes are TRBV19 and TRBJ1-5; unclear D gene. V lost 4 bases to trimming and J lost 0 bases, with 16 bases between them. Germline V gene data show CDR1 as LNHDA and CDR2 as SQIVND (reference sequence). The CDR3 contains 17 residues. Written as DNA, the CDR3 is TGTGCCAGTAGTACCCCTTTCCCAGTTTCTAGCAATCAGCCCCAGCATTTT. Its protein is CASSTPFPVSSNQPQHF.

This clone is a singleton in its sample. The chain couples TRBV9 to TRBJ2-2; 7 bases are shared with TRBD1. Looked up from germline, CDR1 is SGDLS and CDR2 is YYNGEE. Trimming at V came to 4 bases and at J to 6 bases, leaving 9 bases not matched to a gene. The CDR3 is made up of 15 amino acids. The CDR3 DNA follows: TGTGCCAGCAGCCCCGACAGGGAGATCCCCGGGGAGCTGTTTTTT. It is translated as CASSPDREIPGELFF.

This clone is a singleton in its sample. V usage is TRBV30 and J usage is TRBJ1-2, with D uncertain. Germline V gene data show CDR1 as GTSNPN and CDR2 as SVGIG (reference sequence). The CDR3 runs 11 residues. V was clipped by 0 bases and J by 9 bases, with 8 bases between them. The DNA of the CDR3 is TGTGCCTGGAGTGTGGCGGTGAGCTACACCTTC. It is translated as CAWSVAVSYTF.

This rearrangement joins TRBV28 to TRBJ1-5, with TRBD1 matching over 10 bases. The CDR3 is 15 amino acids. V lost 6 bases, J lost 6 bases, and 8 bases stayed unmatched. Per the germline V gene, CDR1 is MDHEN and CDR2 is SYDVKM. In nucleotides, the CDR3 is TGTGCCAGCAGACCGACAGGGACAGGGGTTCAGCCCCAGCATTTT. Protein product: CASRPTGTGVQPQHF.

J is TRBJ1-5 and V is TRBV5-8; D gene ambiguous. Germline values: CDR1 SGHTS, CDR2 YDEGEE. V dropped 4 bases and J dropped 0 bases, with 11 bases sitting between them. The CDR3 runs 15 residues. CDR3 sequence (DNA): TGTGCCAGCAGCCGGTCAATGTATAGCAATCAGCCCCAGCATTTT. It translates to CASSRSMYSNQPQHF.